This T cell receptor beta chain was documented in a study of blood T cell repertoires in COVID-19 (TCRdb year 2020). Concerning the study at large: The collaborator samples originated in the United States, Italy and Spain and spanned the acute and convalescent phases of COVID-19. A de-identified subject ID, COVID-19 status, age in years and sex were almost always included in the sample metadata. A freely available public database, intended as a resource for researchers studying the immune response to SARS-CoV-2, is where the repertoires were released. Where available, HLA class I and class II types were obtained from metadata supplied by the sample provider rather than from assay-based typing. The material from the prospective study consisted of cDNA or gDNA derived from T cells, B-cell-depleted T cells, or PBMCs. Deeply sampled blood TCRbeta repertoires from subjects exposed to, actively infected with, or recovered from COVID-19 were included in the dataset. The samples were drawn from two sources: the first 160 participants of the ongoing ImmuneRACE study, and 1,000 to 1,500 subjects contributed by 6 global collaborators. General findings and caveats noted by the study authors: The amount of clinical and demographic metadata varied by source and participant and was provided uncurated.

This clone appeared a single time. What this receptor recognizes is not known. No base qualities exist here, and no much larger clone lies one base off it. TCRbeta CDR3 regions were amplified from genomic DNA by means of the immunoSEQ Assay, a bias-controlled multiplex PCR. The source study handled its data this way. The number of nucleated cells in each sample was estimated from the amplification of reference gene primers within the assay. Sequence reads were collapsed and filtered to measure the absolute abundance of every unique TCRbeta CDR3 rearrangement. For each sample, productive Simpson clonality was calculated as the square root of Simpson's diversity index over productive rearrangements. TCRdb mirrors the immuneACCESS table, restricted to in-frame sequences. Some clones are absent from its copies; in checked studies, under half trace to an unresolved V gene, and the reason for the others is unknown. V and J calls plus clone size are reproduced from that table; the DNA served to infer D and trimming. Across this sample there are 150,000 to 200,000 clones, with roughly nine tenths seen only once. The ten largest clones take up roughly a sixth of the sample.

The germline V gene sets CDR1 to SGHAT and CDR2 to FQNNGV. V ends up 0 bases short and J 9 bases short, with an unmatched junction base count of 11. The CDR3 measures 17 amino acids from cysteine to phenylalanine. Left in the record is the CDR3 DNA by itself, 51 bases read in frame from the first base. The collaborating institutions used their own protocols to collect whole blood in K2EDTA tubes. For TCRbeta analysis, collaborators shipped samples as frozen whole blood, isolated PBMCs, or DNA extracted from either of those sample types. The receptor comes from a man aged 55 to 70 with active or convalescent COVID-19. The chain uses TRBV11-2 and TRBJ2-3; 11 bases in between match TRBD2. Specimen: peripheral blood. The CDR3 in this case is CASSLDPPLAGERTQYF. The sequence in DNA is TGTGCCAGCAGCTTAGATCCGCCACTAGCGGGGGAGAGAACGCAGTATTTT.